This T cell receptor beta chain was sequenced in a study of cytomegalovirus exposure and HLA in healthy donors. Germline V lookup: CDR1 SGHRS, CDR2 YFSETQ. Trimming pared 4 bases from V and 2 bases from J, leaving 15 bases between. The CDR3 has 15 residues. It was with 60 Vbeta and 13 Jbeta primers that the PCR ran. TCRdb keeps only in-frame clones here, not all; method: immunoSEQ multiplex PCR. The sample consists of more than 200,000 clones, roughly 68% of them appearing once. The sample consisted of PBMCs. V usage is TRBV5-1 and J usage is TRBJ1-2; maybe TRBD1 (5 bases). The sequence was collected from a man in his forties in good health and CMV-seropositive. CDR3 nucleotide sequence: TGCGCCAGCAGCCTATTAGGAGGGGACAACTATGGCTACACCTTC. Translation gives CASSLLGGDNYGYTF. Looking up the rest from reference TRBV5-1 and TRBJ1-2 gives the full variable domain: KAGVTQTPRYLIKTRGQQVTLSCSPISGHRSVSWYQQTPGQGLQFLFEYFSETQRNKGNFPGRFSGRQFSNSRSEMNVSTLELGDSALYLCASSLLGGDNYGYTFGSGTRLTVV.